This record covers a single TCR beta chain. This specimen belongs to a study of cytotoxic CD8 clonotypes in ibrutinib-treated CLL. Germline values: CDR1 GTSNPN, CDR2 SVGIG (reference sequence). The CDR3 extends over 16 amino acids. V was pared by 3 bases and J by 0 bases, with 12 bases between. Measured with immunoSEQ multiplex PCR; TCRdb has only the in-frame clones, and not every one. Altogether a few hundred thousand clones are present, 60% to 75% being singletons, with the ten largest covering just over 15%. This clonotype originated in a human donor with chronic lymphocytic leukemia. V usage is TRBV30 and J usage is TRBJ2-6; D possibly corresponds to TRBD2 (6 bases). The sample in question was PBMCs, obtained after 24 months of ibrutinib treatment. CDR3 DNA sequence: TGTGCCTGGAGCGATTTCGGGGGCTCTGGGGCCAACGTCCTGACTTTC. It translates to CAWSDFGGSGANVLTF. Drawing the rest from reference TRBV30 and TRBJ2-6, the complete variable domain is SQTIHQWPATLVQPVGSPLSLECTVEGTSNPNLYWYRQAAGRGLQLLFYSVGIGQISSEVPQNLSASRPQDRQFILSSKKLLLSDSGFYLCAWSDFGGSGANVLTFGAGSRLTVL.